The following is a T cell receptor beta chain sequence with its context. Its antigen is currently not known. The record has no base qualities; no much larger clone is one base away. According to the germline V gene (reference sequence), CDR1 reads MNHEY and CDR2 reads SMNVEV. Measured from the cysteine to the phenylalanine, the CDR3 is 17 residues long. This entry keeps only the CDR3 DNA: 51 bases, framed from base 1. Deletion took 6 bases off V and 3 bases off J, with a span of 20 bases between the germline ends. Using the deep immunoSEQ assay, multiplex PCR amplified TCR CDR3 regions from genomic DNA. Genomic DNA extracted from each cell subset was distributed evenly over all wells of several immunoSEQ 96-well plates, and each plate served as one replicate. For sorted subsets, 200 to 250 ng of genomic DNA, equivalent to some 30,000 T cell genomes, went into each replicate PCR. Purified libraries were quantified with a Qubit 3.0 fluorometer, sized on a Bioanalyzer 2100, and re-quantified with the KAPA Library Quantification kit. Every immunoSEQ 96-well plate was sequenced on a separate single-read 150-cycle Illumina NextSeq 550 flow cell. The source study handled its data this way. Because only junctional sequences without quality scores were contained in the immunoSEQ output, filtering matching that applied to full-length reads could not be performed. Sequences were annotated with PyIR, a Python wrapper for IgBLAST v1.9, and V/J genes and CDR3 were assigned using IMGT germline references. Reads were filtered out if the reads had weak V/J assignments (E-value above 1e-6), no CDR3, stop codons, out-of-frame junctions, or ambiguous translated residues. V3J clonotypes were defined as sequences sharing the same inferred V gene, J gene, and CDR3 amino acid sequence. Percentage overlap between repertoires was computed as shared unique clonotypes divided by the size of the smaller repertoire. Richness of each repertoire was evaluated using RTK rarefaction, the Chao1 estimator, and Recon v2.1 estimates of unobserved clonotypes. Generation probabilities were computed with OLGA for all TCRbeta clonotypes obtained by the gDNA method from four donors. TCRdb carries this immuneACCESS record with in-frame sequences only. Its versions omit some clonotypes, under half of them owing to an unresolved V gene in the studies checked, with the rest unexplained. V, J and clone size reflect that table, while D and trimming were determined from the DNA. Counted in this sample were 2 million to 2.5 million clones; just under 95% of them appeared once. The ten largest clones represent around 1.1% of the sample.

This entry is derived from a study of shared clonotypes between healthy human individuals (TCRdb year 2020). Looking at the study overall: Three men and a couple of women, aged 18 to 49 years, made up the cohort. To increase sequencing depth and limit assay-specific biases, different laboratories used diverse techniques to prepare libraries and sequence TCR repertoires. For each donor, CD4 naive and CD4 memory were each run on three plates, CD8 naive on two plates, and CD8 memory on one plate. Each donor's leukapheresis produced roughly between roughly 0.9 and 8.9 billion PBMCs. Blood TCR repertoires of a handful of healthy adults were deeply sequenced to estimate repertoire size and the extent of clonotype sharing between individuals. Findings and caveats that apply to the study as a whole: Pairwise subsampling led to the expectation that sequencing depth would affect the degree of clonotype sharing among donors. Compared with non-shared clonotypes, clonotypes shared by all four sorted-subset donors had higher generation probabilities. Because the study included only a small number of donors, the genetic and exposure-history diversity represented was limited. Around 5% of naive CD4, 3% to 4% of naive CD8, roughly 2.5% of memory CD4, and approximately 0.39% of memory CD8 clonotypes were shared across several donors. Estimated clonotype richness was generally larger for naive than for memory subsets. Rarefaction of sorted-subset datasets indicated incomplete sequencing despite the large sequencing depth. Sampling was limited to blood, and TCR repertoires in tissue likely differ from TCR repertoires in blood.

CD8 naive samples were CD45RO-negative cells positively selected for CCR7, giving a CD45RA+CCR7+ population that excluded TemRA cells. The donors were healthy, HIV-negative adults who had no recently reported acute infections or vaccinations. Every donor was a Caucasian adult living in Nashville, Tennessee, USA. After blood collection by leukapheresis, PBMCs were isolated using Ficoll-Histopaque density gradient centrifugation and then cryopreserved in the vapor phase of liquid nitrogen. Purity and quantity of every magnetically sorted T cell population were checked by analytical flow cytometry. Each sorted fraction had its genomic DNA isolated and then quantified by UV absorbance on a Nanodrop 2000c.

The chain is made from TRBV27 and TRBJ2-2; the D region is possibly TRBD1 or TRBD2, each matching across 5 bases. The TCR originated in a man younger than 30 in good health. Sequencing input: naive CD8+ T cells sorted from blood. The cell subset or site label for this specimen denotes: CD45RA+CCR7+. The CDR3 has the sequence CASSWGPGRPDTGELFF. At the DNA level, the sequence is TGTGCCAGCAGCTGGGGCCCGGGACGCCCGGACACCGGGGAGCTGTTTTTT.